This record covers a single T cell receptor beta chain. It lacks a known antigen. There are no base qualities to consult, and no much larger clone falls within one base. These data are taken from a study of T-cell memory formation after mild COVID-19 (dated by TCRdb to the early 2020s). About the study as a whole: TCR sequence clusters from the two donors were largely donor specific. In two donors, T-cell clones that expanded and contracted after mild COVID-19 were tracked by sequencing TCRalpha and TCRbeta repertoires over time. The cohort was made up of two young adult volunteers, one female and one male, who were previously healthy.

Data came from an Illumina NovaSeq 6000. TCRalpha and TCRbeta cDNA libraries were built by 5'RACE with constant-segment primers, adding sample barcodes and unique molecular identifiers. RNA was extracted from every sample with Trizol reagent. Library amplification was performed in two PCR steps, and a second sample barcode and Illumina TruSeq adapters were introduced in the second step. The libraries were sequenced on an Illumina NovaSeq using 2 x 150 bp paired-end reads. As for how the authors treated the data: With migec v1.2.7, reads were demultiplexed and then collapsed into UMI-guided consensus sequences. Using mixcr v2.1.11, UMI consensuses were aligned to TRA and TRB V and J templates and then assembled into clonotypes. Expanded or contracted clonotypes were those called significant by both edgeR and NoisET, with noise models trained on biological replicates. edgeR calls used a false discovery rate-adjusted p below 0.01 and a log2 fold-change threshold of 1. As an exploratory analysis of dynamics, max-normalized trajectories of the 1000 most abundant clonotypes were examined with PCA combined with hierarchical clustering. Each responding clone was given a CD4 or CD8 phenotype based on the CD4+ and CD8+ repertoires, which had been sequenced separately. TCRdb reprocessed the public reads (quality trimming at Q25 with fastp, clone calling with MiXCR) and kept in-frame beta chains. Rows are combined by CDR3 protein, so each entry shows the most common genes and DNA. TCRdb's processing, not the authors', yielded these V and J calls. The sample table contains about 130,000 distinct CDR3 sequences; only one count was recorded for about 15% of them. The top ten hold approximately 5.2% of the sample.

Per the germline V gene, MNHEY is the CDR1 and SVGAGI is the CDR2. The V end loses 7 bases and the J end loses 1 base, and a stretch of 13 bases separates them. Counted from cysteine to phenylalanine, this CDR3 has 14 amino acids. This entry keeps only the CDR3 DNA: 42 bases, framed from base 1. Ficoll-Paque density gradient centrifugation was used to isolate PBMCs. Findings and caveats that apply to the study as a whole: Contracting CD4+ clones turned up mainly in the CM and EM memory subsets, whereas EMRA was where CD8+ clones were enriched. From day 15 to 85, contracting clones showed balanced CD4/CD8 phenotypes, whereas a second wave of clones that expanded from day 15 to 37 leaned towards CD4+. The detection of some responding clones in pre-infection memory suggests that pre-existing cross-reactive memory T cells joined the SARS-CoV-2 response. The study included only a couple of mild cases, and larger cohorts that include severe cases with pre-infection samples were judged to be necessary. The second-wave clones that peaked on day 37 were not confirmed to be SARS-CoV-2 specific.

This receptor was obtained from a man between 18 and 29 years old who had mild COVID-19 (a few samples of this study predate the infection). The sample titles of this study are shuffled in the database, so cell type and time point are left out; the donor was told from shared clones. Sequences were obtained from PBMCs or a T cell subset sorted from them (not recorded which). The rearrangement joined TRBV6-5 to TRBJ1-1, with the D segment identity uncertain. Here is the DNA: TGTGCCAGCACAACATCAGGCGGGAACACTGAAGCTTTCTTT. Its amino acids are CASTTSGGNTEAFF.